This T cell receptor (beta chain) is from a study of OX40 agonist ivuxolimab in advanced cancers. On the study more broadly: A male proportion of under 90% was recorded, with mean age approximately 57 years and range roughly 23 to 90. Prior anti-PD-1, anti-PD-L1 or anti-CTLA-4 therapy was allowed; about 39% had some. Three dose-escalation patients had partial responses: one with hepatocellular carcinoma and two with cutaneous melanoma.

Method: immunoSEQ multiplex PCR; TCRdb's copy keeps in-frame clones and lacks some. The data show about 22,000 clones, about nine tenths seen once. The study's findings and limits: There were, on average, more expanded clones in CD8+ T cells than in CD4+.

This CDR3 is built from 13 residues. The ends were cut back, 3 bases at V and 4 bases at J, with 10 bases in the middle. Germline CDR1 and CDR2: MNHEY and SMNVEV (reference sequence). Concerning this clone: The antigen is not known.

The clonotype was recovered from an adult with an advanced solid tumor such as melanoma, head and neck, liver or kidney cancer. Here the sequenced sample was CD4+ or CD8+ T cells sorted from blood, taken in a trial of the OX40 agonist ivuxolimab. This rearrangement joins TRBV27 to TRBJ2-7; possible D gene TRBD2, 6 bases. CDR3 DNA sequence: TGTGCCAGCAGTTTGGGACTGATGTACGAGCAGTACTTC. Translating it yields CASSLGLMYEQYF.